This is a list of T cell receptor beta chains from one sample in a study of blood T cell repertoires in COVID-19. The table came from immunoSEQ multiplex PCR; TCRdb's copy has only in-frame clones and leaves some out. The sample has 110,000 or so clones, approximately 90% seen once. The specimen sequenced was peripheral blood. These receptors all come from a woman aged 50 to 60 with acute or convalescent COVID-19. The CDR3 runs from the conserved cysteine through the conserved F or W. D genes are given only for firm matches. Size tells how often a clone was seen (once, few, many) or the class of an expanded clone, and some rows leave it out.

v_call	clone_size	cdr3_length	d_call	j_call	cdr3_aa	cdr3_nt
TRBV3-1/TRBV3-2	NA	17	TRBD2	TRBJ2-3	CASSPPSVYRGGDTQYF	TGTGCCAGCAGCCCCCCTTCGGTATATCGGGGGGGGGATACGCAGTATTTT
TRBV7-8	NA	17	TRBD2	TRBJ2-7	CASSSLAGSHVPYEQYF	TGTGCCAGCAGCTCTCTAGCGGGATCCCACGTCCCCTACGAGCAGTACTTC
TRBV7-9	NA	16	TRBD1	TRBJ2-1	CASSLGTGEIYNEQFF	TGTGCCAGCAGCTTAGGGACAGGGGAGATTTACAATGAGCAGTTCTTC
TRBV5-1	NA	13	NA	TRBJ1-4	CASHSGQNEKLFF	TGCGCCAGCCACTCCGGACAGAATGAAAAACTGTTTTTT
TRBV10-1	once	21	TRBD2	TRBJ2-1	CASSDRILNRGGAASYNEQFF	TGCGCCAGCAGTGACAGAATTTTAAATCGGGGAGGGGCGGCCTCCTACAATGAGCAGTTCTTC
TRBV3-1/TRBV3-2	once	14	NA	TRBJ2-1	CASTTTGSVGEQFF	TGTGCCAGCACCACCACGGGTAGTGTAGGTGAGCAGTTCTTC
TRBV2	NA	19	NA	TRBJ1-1	CASTALYRGYHLWNTEAFF	TGTGCCAGCACCGCTCTATATAGGGGTTACCATCTTTGGAACACTGAAGCTTTCTTT
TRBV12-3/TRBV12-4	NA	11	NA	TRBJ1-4	CASSFGEKLFF	TGTGCCAGCAGTTTCGGTGAAAAACTGTTTTTT
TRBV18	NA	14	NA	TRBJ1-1	CASSSGTKNTEAFF	TGTGCCAGCTCCTCCGGGACAAAGAACACTGAAGCTTTCTTT
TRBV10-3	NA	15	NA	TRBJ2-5	CAISQSQGPGETQYF	TGTGCCATCAGCCAGTCGCAGGGCCCAGGAGAGACCCAGTACTTC
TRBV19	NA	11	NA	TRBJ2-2	CASSSAGELFF	TGTGCCAGTAGTAGCGCCGGGGAGCTGTTTTTT
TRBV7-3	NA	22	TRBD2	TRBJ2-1	CASSYLPGLAGGTNSSYNEQFF	TGTGCCAGCAGCTATCTCCCCGGACTAGCGGGAGGCACCAATAGCTCCTACAATGAGCAGTTCTTC
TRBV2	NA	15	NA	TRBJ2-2	CASSWTERGTGELFF	TGTGCCAGCAGTTGGACAGAGCGGGGCACCGGGGAGCTGTTTTTT
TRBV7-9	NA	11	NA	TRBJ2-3	CASSTGTREYF	TGTGCCAGCAGTACCGGGACACGGGAGTATTTT
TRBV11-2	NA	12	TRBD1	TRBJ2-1	CASSQGQGGKFF	TGTGCCAGCAGCCAGGGACAGGGAGGAAAGTTCTTC
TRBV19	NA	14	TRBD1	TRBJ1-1	CASSIRQGVTEAFF	TGTGCCAGTAGTATTCGACAGGGGGTGACTGAAGCTTTCTTT
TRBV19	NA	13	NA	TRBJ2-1	CASSPEGLNEQFF	TGTGCCAGTAGCCCGGAGGGCCTCAATGAGCAGTTCTTC
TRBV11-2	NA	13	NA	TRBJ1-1	CASSWGVATEAFF	TGTGCCAGCAGCTGGGGAGTAGCGACTGAAGCTTTCTTT
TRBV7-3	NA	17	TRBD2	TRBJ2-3	CASSRGGTSEFTDTQYF	TGTGCCAGCAGTCGGGGTGGGACTAGCGAATTCACAGATACGCAGTATTTT
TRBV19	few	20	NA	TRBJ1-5	CASSNPLGNSGHYSNQPQHF	TGTGCCAGTTCCAACCCCCTGGGAAACTCCGGACACTATAGCAATCAGCCCCAGCATTTT
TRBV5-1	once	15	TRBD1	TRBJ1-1	CASSAETGGNTEAFF	TGCGCCAGCAGCGCAGAGACAGGGGGCAACACTGAAGCTTTCTTT
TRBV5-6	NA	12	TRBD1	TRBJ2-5	CASTGGQETQYF	TGTGCCAGCACAGGGGGCCAAGAGACCCAGTACTTC
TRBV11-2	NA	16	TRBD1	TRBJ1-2	CASSLTPGRGEYGYTF	TGTGCCAGCAGCTTAACCCCCGGCAGGGGGGAATATGGCTACACCTTC
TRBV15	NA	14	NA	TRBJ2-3	CATSQGGGRDTQYF	TGTGCCACCAGCCAGGGAGGTGGGAGAGATACGCAGTATTTT
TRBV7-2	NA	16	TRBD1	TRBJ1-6	CASSFATGGSYSPLHF	TGTGCCAGCAGCTTCGCAACAGGGGGTAGTTATTCACCCCTCCACTTT
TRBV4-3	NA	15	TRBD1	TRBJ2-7	CASSQDGTGEYEQYF	TGCGCCAGCAGCCAAGACGGGACAGGGGAGTACGAGCAGTACTTC
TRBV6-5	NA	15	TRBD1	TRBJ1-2	CASNRGTVLSDGYTF	TGTGCCAGCAATAGAGGGACAGTCCTATCGGATGGCTACACCTTC
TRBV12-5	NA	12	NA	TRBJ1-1	CASGLTTQLAFF	TGTGCTAGTGGTTTGACCACGCAACTTGCTTTCTTT
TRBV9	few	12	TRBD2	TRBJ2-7	CASLAGEYEQYF	TGTGCCAGTTTAGCGGGGGAGTACGAGCAGTACTTC
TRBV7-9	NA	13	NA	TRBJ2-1	CASSPPGENEQFF	TGTGCCAGCAGCCCCCCAGGGGAGAATGAGCAGTTCTTC